These T cell receptor beta chains were read from a single sample in a study of cytomegalovirus exposure and HLA in healthy donors. Clones were read by immunoSEQ multiplex PCR, and TCRdb kept only the in-frame ones, dropping some. The data hold some 99,000 clones, with approximately 74% observed a single time. Sequenced input: PBMCs. Source of these receptors: a male donor in good health and CMV-seronegative. CDR3s include the opening cysteine and the closing phenylalanine or tryptophan. The order of the fields is J gene, V gene, D gene, clone size, CDR3 DNA, CDR3 protein. The D gene is left open where the match is weak. The size of a clone is reported for some rows only, either as once, few or many, or as a class for expanded clones.

J gene: TRBJ2-7; V gene: TRBV28; D gene: TRBD2; clone size: .; CDR3 DNA: TGTGCCAGCAGAAAGACTAGCCTCCACGAGCAGTACTTC; CDR3 protein: CASRKTSLHEQYF
J gene: TRBJ1-5; V gene: TRBV2; D gene: TRBD1; clone size: few; CDR3 DNA: TGTGCCAGCAGCGCCGGGACAGAGAGCAATCAGCCCCAGCATTTT; CDR3 protein: CASSAGTESNQPQHF
J gene: TRBJ2-3; V gene: TRBV28; D gene: .; clone size: .; CDR3 DNA: TGTGCCAGTTTGCGGGGAAGCACAGATACGCAGTATTTT; CDR3 protein: CASLRGSTDTQYF
J gene: TRBJ1-5; V gene: TRBV5-1; D gene: TRBD1; clone size: .; CDR3 DNA: TGCGCCAGCAGCTTAACCCCGACAGGGGTTGGCAATCAGCCCCAGCATTTT; CDR3 protein: CASSLTPTGVGNQPQHF
J gene: TRBJ2-5; V gene: TRBV28; D gene: TRBD1; clone size: .; CDR3 DNA: TGTGCCAGCAGAGGACAGGGGGTGGAGACCCAGTACTTC; CDR3 protein: CASRGQGVETQYF
J gene: TRBJ1-5; V gene: TRBV7-2; D gene: TRBD1; clone size: once; CDR3 DNA: TGTGCCAGCAGCTTACTTCCTAGACAGGGGGTACAGCCCCAGCATTTT; CDR3 protein: CASSLLPRQGVQPQHF
J gene: TRBJ2-3; V gene: TRBV5-1; D gene: TRBD1; clone size: few; CDR3 DNA: TGCGCCAGCAGCTTGGTGAGACAGGGGCAGGGCACAGATACGCAGTATTTT; CDR3 protein: CASSLVRQGQGTDTQYF
J gene: TRBJ2-7; V gene: TRBV15; D gene: TRBD2; clone size: once; CDR3 DNA: TGTGCCACCAGCAGGGATCTAGCGGGAGGCTGGAGCGAGCAGTACTTC; CDR3 protein: CATSRDLAGGWSEQYF
J gene: TRBJ2-5; V gene: TRBV27; D gene: TRBD2; clone size: once; CDR3 DNA: TGTGCCAGCAGTTGGGCAGCGGGAGCCGAGACCCAGTACTTC; CDR3 protein: CASSWAAGAETQYF
J gene: TRBJ2-7; V gene: TRBV18; D gene: .; clone size: .; CDR3 DNA: TGTGCCAGCTCACCACCGGGGGCACCGTCCTACGAGCAGTACTTC; CDR3 protein: CASSPPGAPSYEQYF
J gene: TRBJ1-1; V gene: TRBV5-4; D gene: .; clone size: .; CDR3 DNA: TGTGCCAGCAGCTTTCTCCAGCGAGCGGGGGGCACTGAAGCTTTCTTT; CDR3 protein: CASSFLQRAGGTEAFF
J gene: TRBJ2-1; V gene: TRBV7-2; D gene: .; clone size: few; CDR3 DNA: TGTGCCAGCAGCCTCGTCCGGGGTTCCTATGAGCAGTTCTTC; CDR3 protein: CASSLVRGSYEQFF
J gene: TRBJ2-1; V gene: TRBV9; D gene: TRBD2; clone size: .; CDR3 DNA: TGTGCCAGCAGCCCCGCGGGACTAGCGGAGATCTCCTACAATGAGCAGTTCTTC; CDR3 protein: CASSPAGLAEISYNEQFF
J gene: TRBJ1-2; V gene: TRBV29-1; D gene: TRBD1; clone size: .; CDR3 DNA: TGCAGCGTTGAATCTGGCGGGACAGGCCGTCTAGCCTACTATGGCTACACCTTC; CDR3 protein: CSVESGGTGRLAYYGYTF
J gene: TRBJ2-5; V gene: TRBV4-2; D gene: TRBD2; clone size: .; CDR3 DNA: TGTGCCAGCAGCCTGCGGACTAGCGGCTACCAAGAGACCCAGTACTTC; CDR3 protein: CASSLRTSGYQETQYF
J gene: TRBJ1-2; V gene: TRBV9; D gene: TRBD1; clone size: .; CDR3 DNA: TGTGCCAGCAGCGTAGATGGGACAGGGATCGTTAACTATGGCTACACCTTC; CDR3 protein: CASSVDGTGIVNYGYTF
J gene: TRBJ2-7; V gene: TRBV6-5; D gene: .; clone size: few; CDR3 DNA: TGTGCCAGCGGAACAGGGTCGGTCTCCTACGAGCAGTACTTC; CDR3 protein: CASGTGSVSYEQYF
J gene: TRBJ1-5; V gene: TRBV27; D gene: .; clone size: .; CDR3 DNA: TGTGCCAGCAGTTTAGGGGGGAGACGCAATCAGCCCCAGCATTTT; CDR3 protein: CASSLGGRRNQPQHF
J gene: TRBJ1-2; V gene: TRBV6-5; D gene: .; clone size: .; CDR3 DNA: TGTGCCAGCCGAACAACATTAGCCTATGGCTACACCTTC; CDR3 protein: CASRTTLAYGYTF
J gene: TRBJ1-4; V gene: TRBV27; D gene: TRBD1; clone size: many; CDR3 DNA: TGTGCCAGCAGTCCTCTGGGGACAGGGAATGAAAAACTGTTTTTT; CDR3 protein: CASSPLGTGNEKLFF
J gene: TRBJ2-1; V gene: TRBV27; D gene: TRBD1; clone size: .; CDR3 DNA: TGTGCCAGCAGCCCAGGACAGGGAACCTACAATGAGCAGTTCTTC; CDR3 protein: CASSPGQGTYNEQFF
J gene: TRBJ2-5; V gene: TRBV7-6; D gene: TRBD2; clone size: few; CDR3 DNA: TGTGCCAGCAGCTTCGCCAGGGAGGGCGAGACCCAGTACTTC; CDR3 protein: CASSFAREGETQYF
J gene: TRBJ2-5; V gene: TRBV5-1; D gene: TRBD2; clone size: .; CDR3 DNA: TGCGCCAGCAGCGGGACTAGCGGGAAAGAGACCCAGTACTTC; CDR3 protein: CASSGTSGKETQYF
J gene: TRBJ2-7; V gene: TRBV5-1; D gene: TRBD2; clone size: .; CDR3 DNA: TGCGCCAGCAGCTTCGGACTAGCGGGAGTTGATGAGCAGTACTTC; CDR3 protein: CASSFGLAGVDEQYF
J gene: TRBJ2-2; V gene: TRBV11-2; D gene: TRBD2; clone size: .; CDR3 DNA: TGTGCCAGCAGGATACTGCTAGCGGGAGTCGACACCGGGGAGCTGTTTTTT; CDR3 protein: CASRILLAGVDTGELFF
J gene: TRBJ1-4; V gene: TRBV27; D gene: TRBD1; clone size: .; CDR3 DNA: TGTGCCAGCAGTTTAGAAAAGACAGGGTTCGGAACTAATGAAAAACTGTTTTTT; CDR3 protein: CASSLEKTGFGTNEKLFF
J gene: TRBJ1-1; V gene: TRBV7-6; D gene: TRBD1; clone size: .; CDR3 DNA: TGTGCCAGCAGCGCGGACAGGGGGCTGAACACTGAAGCTTTCTTT; CDR3 protein: CASSADRGLNTEAFF
J gene: TRBJ1-6; V gene: TRBV25-1; D gene: TRBD1; clone size: .; CDR3 DNA: TGTGCCAGCAGTGACCGGGACAGTAAACTTTCACCCCTCCACTTT; CDR3 protein: CASSDRDSKLSPLHF